A selection of T cell receptor beta chains follows, all from one sample in a study of siplizumab effects on memory and regulatory T cells. The method was immunoSEQ multiplex PCR; TCRdb's version includes in-frame clones alone and lacks a portion of them. The sample records approximately 82,000 clones, 87% being singletons. The sequenced sample consisted of Tregs sorted from blood. Receptors were obtained from a human donor in good health. Each CDR3 is given with its conserved first and last residue. Each record gives: V gene, J gene, CDR3 protein.

V: TRBV18
J: TRBJ2-2
CDR3: CASSPPLTPGELFF

V: TRBV6-1
J: TRBJ1-5
CDR3: CASSVSTIGNQPQHF

V: TRBV19
J: TRBJ2-7
CDR3: CASSIGRGLYEQYF

V: TRBV6-5
J: TRBJ1-2
CDR3: CASSKGQYLLYGYTF

V: TRBV6-6
J: TRBJ1-2
CDR3: CASSYSAGGGYGYTF

V: TRBV10-3
J: TRBJ1-1
CDR3: CAIRADSYTEAFF

V: TRBV30
J: TRBJ1-2
CDR3: CAWRRLGYTF

V: TRBV7-9
J: TRBJ2-7
CDR3: CASSPRGVYEQYF

V: TRBV5-1
J: TRBJ2-1
CDR3: CASSGSSSYNEQFF

V: TRBV7-3
J: TRBJ1-1
CDR3: CASSLGLGTEAFF

V: TRBV28
J: TRBJ2-2
CDR3: CASRLAGVSGELFF

V: TRBV2
J: TRBJ1-5
CDR3: CASTVSYSNQPQHF

V: TRBV5-1
J: TRBJ2-1
CDR3: CASSSGLGLQFF

V: TRBV19
J: TRBJ1-1
CDR3: CASNSGGGVGTEAFF

V: TRBV5-1
J: TRBJ2-3
CDR3: CASSLGASTDTQYF

V: TRBV7-3
J: TRBJ1-6
CDR3: CASSRGQGAAPLHF

V: TRBV28
J: TRBJ1-1
CDR3: CASSFGGRGMNTEAFF

V: TRBV14
J: TRBJ1-6
CDR3: CASSLRSLGSPLHF

V: TRBV12-5
J: TRBJ1-1
CDR3: CASLPLPGPEAFF

V: TRBV5-1
J: TRBJ1-5
CDR3: CASRTSLSPNQPQHF

V: TRBV6-5
J: TRBJ1-1
CDR3: CASRRSGVVPEAFF

V: TRBV27
J: TRBJ1-2
CDR3: CASAYPRQGGSNYGYTF

V: TRBV4-2
J: TRBJ2-4
CDR3: CASSQGKRLGIQYF

V: TRBV7-6
J: TRBJ2-5
CDR3: CASSSGGYQETQYF

V: TRBV7-9
J: TRBJ2-2
CDR3: CASSLVRINTNTGELFF

V: TRBV7-2
J: TRBJ1-1
CDR3: CASSLDRGRLVAFF

V: TRBV4-2
J: TRBJ1-5
CDR3: CASSHEGTGSSQPQHF

V: TRBV7-9
J: TRBJ2-7
CDR3: CASSLGPTKTYEQYF

V: TRBV19
J: TRBJ2-7
CDR3: CASRQVGQGYEQYF

V: TRBV5-1
J: TRBJ2-7
CDR3: CASSLVGTGPYEQYF

V: TRBV7-3
J: TRBJ2-5
CDR3: CASSLNHQETQYF

V: TRBV15
J: TRBJ1-1
CDR3: CATSRRGTNTEAFF

V: TRBV21-1
J: TRBJ2-3
CDR3: CASSSGVLAQDTQYF

V: TRBV18
J: TRBJ2-7
CDR3: CASSPIQSDEQYF

V: TRBV5-1
J: TRBJ1-1
CDR3: CASSFLMNTEAFF

V: TRBV4-1
J: TRBJ1-3
CDR3: CASSSTGAGNTIYF

V: TRBV6-6
J: TRBJ2-2
CDR3: CASSYSTELFF

V: TRBV18
J: TRBJ2-7
CDR3: CASSGQKDSYEQYF

V: TRBV5-6
J: TRBJ2-1
CDR3: CASSFRPGTGGSSYNEQFF

V: TRBV10-3
J: TRBJ2-3
CDR3: CAIGSTDTQYF

V: TRBV7-9
J: TRBJ2-1
CDR3: CASSSPYNEQFF

V: TRBV7-9
J: TRBJ1-6
CDR3: CASSTTDRSPIHF

V: TRBV21-1
J: TRBJ1-2
CDR3: CASSKMFGGGYTF

V: TRBV7-3
J: TRBJ1-1
CDR3: CASSSQVNTEAFF

V: TRBV6-1
J: TRBJ1-2
CDR3: CASSEAWTGYGYTF

V: TRBV10-2
J: TRBJ2-3
CDR3: CATLSEHGGGRADTQYF

V: TRBV21-1
J: TRBJ1-4
CDR3: CASSGYMGATNEKLFF

V: TRBV5-6
J: TRBJ1-3
CDR3: CASSLTPGNAGNTIYF

V: TRBV6-4
J: TRBJ2-7
CDR3: CARGTAPQTYEQYF

V: TRBV7-2
J: TRBJ2-1
CDR3: CASSLALAGYNEQFF

V: TRBV20-1
J: TRBJ2-7
CDR3: CSAAGFHEQYF